This T cell receptor (beta chain) was found in a study of cytomegalovirus exposure and HLA in healthy donors (dated by TCRdb to about 2017). Describing the broader study: An earlier analysis of roughly 500 of the donors reported 276 Gb of sequence data and 90 million to 120 million unique TCR beta sequences obtained from 180 million or so T cells. Genome-wide SNP genotypes for about 65% of the roughly 670 donors were used in a later genetic analysis, which treated that subset as a discovery cohort. An earlier analysis of 587 of the donors used high-throughput TCR beta sequencing to judge whether each TCR beta V gene segment behaved as functional or pseudogenic. A separate validation cohort of 90 to 150 different subjects was used in addition to the 666-subject first cohort. Across some 400 genotyped donors of the cohort, an average of roughly 250,000 unique TCR beta nucleotide sequences per donor were sequenced, and 15% to 20% of those sequences were non-productive. The study used immunosequencing to profile the T cell repertoires of 670 or so subjects and linked those repertoires to cytomegalovirus serostatus. HLA typing included class I and class II loci at four-digit resolution. Donor age, sex, ethnicity and CMV serostatus were compiled alongside the repertoire data. An early release that covered roughly 600 HLA-typed donors contained approximately 300 gigabases of sequencing data and around 80 million unique TCR sequences. All discovery cohort repertoires had been generated using a single sequencing platform. To predict cytomegalovirus infection status, the study brought together high-throughput TCR immunosequencing, statistical association of individual TCRs with disease status, and machine learning. The study aimed to test whether cataloging public T cell receptors could reveal signatures of past pathogen exposure. Several DR-DQ haplotypes were handled as single units for association and clustering because linkage in the cohort was strong. The number of typed donors differed by locus: roughly 629-630 for A, B, C, DRB1 and DQB1; approximately 530 for DQA1; some 610 for DPA1; and roughly 490 for DPB1. A later analysis re-analyzed previously published TCR beta repertoires from 600 to 850 donors and added high-resolution HLA genotyping to study TCR occurrence patterns. The later analysis used no new phenotypic data to find candidate immune exposures, relying instead on TCR beta sequences and their occurrence across donors. Of the 398 genotyped donors, roughly 80% fell in the genetic ancestry cluster associated with self-reported Caucasian donors.

Broader findings and caveats from the paper: A further reported finding was that TCR beta sequences accurately predicted the HLA-A and HLA-B alleles for most subjects in the first cohort. Correlated functional status among segregating V segments might be attributable to linkage disequilibrium, but an unknown experimental factor could not be ruled out. In vitro tests confirmed that three of the cytomegalovirus-associated TCR beta chains recognize cytomegalovirus antigens. Sequencing depth was assumed to be roughly uniform across donors in the presence/absence analyses, though that assumption may not hold. A later analysis found that HLA-associated TCR beta chains were more clonally expanded and had lower generation probabilities than equally common non-associated chains. A later analysis found that TCR association rates varied across HLA loci, with DRB1 alleles showing the most associated TCRs and HLA-C alleles the fewest. Most CMV-associated TCR beta chains appeared to be HLA-restricted in a later analysis, and the HLA associations seemed to be driven largely by CMV exposure. The classifier was reported to diagnose cytomegalovirus status with high specificity and sensitivity in both the original and validation cohorts. In a later analysis, several top co-occurrence clusters were reported to appear linked to parvovirus B19, influenza, CMV and Epstein-Barr virus. The authors suggested that the approach could potentially be extended to other disease states and immunological phenotypes. Because counts were too low, fewer than 20 rarely observed V segments, including chromosome 9 orphons, were excluded from the earlier analysis of some 540 of the donors. In a later genetic analysis, fewer N-insertions in productive TCRs were reported among donors in an Asian-associated ancestry cluster than the roughly 700-donor mean. A later analysis associated about 18,000 TCR beta sequences with specific HLA alleles at a false discovery rate of 0.05. The only immune exposure information available for the cohort was CMV serostatus. In an earlier analysis of some 500 of the donors, most TCR beta V segments appeared in productive rearrangements about 90% or about 30% of the time, broadly matching IMGT annotations. Across donors, most TCR sequences were observed very rarely, whereas some public TCRs were present in many individuals. V-gene and J-gene trimming of TCR beta chains was associated with a missense DCLRE1C variant in a later genetic analysis, and the association was replicated in an independent cohort. In this cohort, only TCR beta chains were sequenced, and detectable features were limited by the absence of alpha or paired-chain data. Assigning TCR associations to individual alleles was difficult when HLA alleles, especially DR and DQ, strongly co-occurred. A cluster of highly shared sequence variants was judged likely to represent a technical artifact of the sequencing pipeline. HLA typing was unavailable for some donors at each locus, so association tests used only the typed subset. Some IMGT-functional V segments, including TRBV6-2 and TRBV6-3, could not be told apart with the 87-base-pair reads, so those segments were excluded. The study gave a list of 150 to 200 TCR beta chains associated with cytomegalovirus.

From the cysteine up to the phenylalanine, the CDR3 has a length of 17 residues. Left in the record is the CDR3 DNA by itself, 51 bases read in frame from the first base. Relative to germline, V is 0 bases shorter and J is 4 bases shorter, with 16 bases between their ends. With respect to this clone: Its antigen is not yet known. No base qualities exist here, and no much larger clone lies one base off it.

The cohort was made up of roughly 670 healthy bone marrow donors. At the time of sampling, every cohort member was nominally healthy, though immune exposures that went unrecorded were likely present. The donor was CMV seropositive and belonged to the group of more than 250 seropositive cohort members. Every donor gave a peripheral blood sample, and the peripheral blood mononuclear cells from that sample were used for TCR beta sequencing. Genomic DNA was extracted from the blood cell samples with the Qiagen DNeasy Blood Extraction Kit. Receptors were amplified or captured by the immunoSEQ multiplex PCR assay. A mixture of 60 forward primers for TCR Vbeta segments and 13 reverse primers for TCR Jbeta segments was used in the multiplex PCR. The CDR3 region of rearranged TCR beta genes was amplified from genomic DNA by a multiplex PCR assay. The amplified TCR beta libraries were sequenced on the Illumina HiSeq System as 87-base-pair reads. Per the authors' processing: In a later analysis, some 80 million unique TCR beta chains were counted across the roughly 610 repertoires, and about 9.9 million of these chains were shared by at least two donors. To remove PCR and sequencing errors, raw reads were error-corrected and collapsed into unique sequences using a nearest-neighbor algorithm that merged closely related sequences. To assign V, D and J gene segments, CDR3 sequences were aligned to IMGT reference sequences. For a sequence to be retained, a match of at least six nucleotides to both a V gene segment and a J gene segment was required. A rearrangement was called productive if the CDR3 had no stop codons and remained in frame with V and J, and every other rearrangement was called non-productive. Following IMGT convention, CDR3 was defined as the stretch from the second conserved V-encoded cysteine up to the conserved J-encoded phenylalanine. Sequences without an unambiguous match to a single V gene segment were excluded from the earlier analysis of several hundred of the donors. In an earlier analysis of a few hundred of the donors, V segments were called functional above 56.7% productive rearrangements and were called segregating when the between-donor standard deviation exceeded 5%. A statistical classification framework was built to diagnose cytomegalovirus status from the catalog of TCR beta chain sequences. In a later analysis, V and J genes were assigned by comparing TCR nucleotide sequences against IMGT/GENE-DB human TR gene sequences. The TCRdist pipeline was used in a later analysis to assign CDR3 sequences and most-parsimonious VDJ recombination scenarios. A later analysis defined each TCR beta chain by its CDR3 amino acid sequence plus V-gene family, and excluded reads lacking a unique V-gene family. In a later analysis, 500 to 650 highly shared, low-generation-probability nucleotide sequences were removed to address suspected cross-contamination and a sequencing artifact. For each public chain, a later analysis derived a clonal expansion index from normalized ranks of inferred template counts within each repertoire. In a later analysis, generation probabilities were computed with a VDJ recombination model fitted to out-of-frame rearrangements, and the resulting probabilities were checked against IGoR. In a later analysis, TCR-TCR, TCR-HLA and TCR-CMV co-occurrence was scored with hypergeometric tests, and a repertoire-size bias correction was applied to TCR pairs. A later analysis estimated false discovery rates by permuting HLA or CMV assignments 20 times. A later analysis grouped co-occurring TCRs with DBSCAN, adding TCRdist sequence similarity when clustering within HLA-allele-positive subsets. Repertoires with fewer than 30,000 or more than 120,000 public chains were left out of co-occurrence clustering, as were five repertoires with anomalous nucleotide sharing. TCRdb limited this immuneACCESS table to in-frame rearrangements with V and J called. A share of clones is missing; checked studies link under half to unresolved V genes, and the rest is unexplained. V, J and clone size were drawn from that table, and D and trimming were deduced from the DNA. The sample records about 120,000 clones, under 85% of which are singletons. In total, the top ten clones hold 5% to 8% of the sample.

The chain couples TRBV23-1 to TRBJ2-1; TRBD2 is a weak D gene call, 5 bases matching. TRBV23-1 carries the ORF label, with uncertain function. The source material was PBMCs. This clonotype was obtained from a man younger than 40 in good health and CMV-seropositive. The CDR3 reads CASSQSRVIGLYNEQFF. The nucleotide sequence reads TGCGCCAGCAGTCAATCGCGGGTTATTGGGCTTTACAATGAGCAGTTCTTC.